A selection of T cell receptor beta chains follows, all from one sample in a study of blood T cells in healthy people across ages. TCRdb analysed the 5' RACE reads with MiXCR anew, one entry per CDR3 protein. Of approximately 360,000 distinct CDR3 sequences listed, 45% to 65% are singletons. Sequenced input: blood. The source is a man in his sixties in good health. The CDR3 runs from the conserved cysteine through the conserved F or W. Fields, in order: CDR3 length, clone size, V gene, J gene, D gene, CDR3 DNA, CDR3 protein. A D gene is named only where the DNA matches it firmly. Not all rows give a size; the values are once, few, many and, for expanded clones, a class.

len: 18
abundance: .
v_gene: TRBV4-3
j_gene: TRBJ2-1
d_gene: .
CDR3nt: TGCGCCAGCAGCCAAGGCCGCCCGGCCAGCTTCTCCTACAATGAGCAGTTCTTC
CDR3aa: CASSQGRPASFSYNEQFF

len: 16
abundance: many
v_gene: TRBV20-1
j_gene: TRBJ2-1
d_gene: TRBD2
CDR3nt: TGCAGTGCTAGAGACGTGGGGACTACACCCTACAATGAGCAGTTCTTC
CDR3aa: CSARDVGTTPYNEQFF

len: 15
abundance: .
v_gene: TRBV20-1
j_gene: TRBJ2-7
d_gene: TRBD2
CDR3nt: TGCAGTGCTAGAGATCTGGGGGGGGGAACCTACGAGCAGTACTTC
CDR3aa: CSARDLGGGTYEQYF

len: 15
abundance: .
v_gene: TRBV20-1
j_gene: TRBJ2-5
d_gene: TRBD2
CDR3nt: TGCAGTGCTCCCCCGGGCAGCGGGGCGGTGTTGGGGCAGTACTTC
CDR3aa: CSAPPGSGAVLGQYF

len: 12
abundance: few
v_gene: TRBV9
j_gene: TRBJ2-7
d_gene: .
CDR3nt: TGTGCCAGCAGCGTCCCGATGGGCGAGCAGTACTTC
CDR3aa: CASSVPMGEQYF

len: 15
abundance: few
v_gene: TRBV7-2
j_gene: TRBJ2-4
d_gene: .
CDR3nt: TGTGCCAGCAGCCTCTCAACAGGGCCCAAAAACATTCAGTACTTC
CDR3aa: CASSLSTGPKNIQYF

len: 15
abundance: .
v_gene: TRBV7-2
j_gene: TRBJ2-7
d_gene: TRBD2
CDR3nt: TGTGCCAGCAGCTTACATCCAGCGGGGCGGTACGAGCAGTACTTC
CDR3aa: CASSLHPAGRYEQYF

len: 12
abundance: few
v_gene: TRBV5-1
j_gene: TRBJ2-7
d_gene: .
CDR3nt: TGCGCCAGCAGCTTGGATACCTACGAGCAGTACTTC
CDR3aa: CASSLDTYEQYF

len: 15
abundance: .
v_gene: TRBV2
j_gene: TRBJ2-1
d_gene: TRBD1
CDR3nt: TGTGCCAGCAGTCTTACCCGACAGGGAAAGAATGAGCAGTTCTTC
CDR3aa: CASSLTRQGKNEQFF

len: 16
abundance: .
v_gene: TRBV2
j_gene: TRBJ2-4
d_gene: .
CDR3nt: TGCGCCAGCAGTGACTCCGGCAGTCTAGCCAAAAACATTCAGTACTTC
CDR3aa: CASSDSGSLAKNIQYF

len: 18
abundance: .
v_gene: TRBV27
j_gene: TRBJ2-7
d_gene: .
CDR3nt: TGTGCCAGCAGTTTATCGAGCCCTAGGGAACACGCCTCCTACGAGCAGTACTTC
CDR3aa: CASSLSSPREHASYEQYF

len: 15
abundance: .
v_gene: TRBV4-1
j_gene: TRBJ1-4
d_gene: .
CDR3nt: TGCGCCAGCAGCCAACCCCGGGAGGCGGTTGAAAAACTGTTTTTT
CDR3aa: CASSQPREAVEKLFF

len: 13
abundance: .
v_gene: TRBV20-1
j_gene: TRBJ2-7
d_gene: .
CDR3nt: TGCAGTGCCCGAATCGGAGGGGCGGGTGAGCAGTACTTC
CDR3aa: CSARIGGAGEQYF

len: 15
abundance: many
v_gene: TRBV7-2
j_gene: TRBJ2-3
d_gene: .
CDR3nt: TGTGCCAGCAGCCAACGGCGGGGCACCACAGATACGCAGTATTTT
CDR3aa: CASSQRRGTTDTQYF

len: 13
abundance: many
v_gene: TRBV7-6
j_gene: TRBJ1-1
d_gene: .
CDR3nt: TGTGCCAGCAGCTTAGCGCAAAGCGCTGAAGCTTTCTTT
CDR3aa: CASSLAQSAEAFF

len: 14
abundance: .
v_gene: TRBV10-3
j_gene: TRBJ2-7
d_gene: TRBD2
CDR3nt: TGTGCCATCAGTCTCCAGACTAGCTACGACGAGCAGTACTTC
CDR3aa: CAISLQTSYDEQYF

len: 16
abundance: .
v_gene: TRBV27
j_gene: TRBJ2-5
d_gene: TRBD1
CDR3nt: TGTGCCAGCAGTCCCCTCCCTCACAGGGGGTTCGGGACCCAGTACTTC
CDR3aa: CASSPLPHRGFGTQYF

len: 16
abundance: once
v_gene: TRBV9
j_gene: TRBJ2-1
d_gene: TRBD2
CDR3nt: TGTGCCAGCAGCGAGTCTAGCGGGGGGACCGGGTATGAGCAGTTCTTC
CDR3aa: CASSESSGGTGYEQFF

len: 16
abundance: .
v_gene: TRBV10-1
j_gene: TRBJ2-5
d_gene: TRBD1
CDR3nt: TGCGCCAGCAGTGACCTTGGGACAGGGGGCCTTGAGACCCAGTACTTC
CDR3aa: CASSDLGTGGLETQYF

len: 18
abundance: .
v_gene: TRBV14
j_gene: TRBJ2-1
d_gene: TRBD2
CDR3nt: TGTGCCAGCAGCCAAGACCACAGACTAGCTCGCCTGTACAATGAGCAGTTCTTC
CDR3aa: CASSQDHRLARLYNEQFF

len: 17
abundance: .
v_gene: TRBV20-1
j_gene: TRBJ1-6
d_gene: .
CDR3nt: TGCAGTGCTAGAGCGGAGCAGTTCCGCTCCTATAATTCACCCCTCCACTTT
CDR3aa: CSARAEQFRSYNSPLHF

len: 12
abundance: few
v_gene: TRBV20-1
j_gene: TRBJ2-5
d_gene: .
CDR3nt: TGCAGTGCTGAGCGAGGCGCAGAGACCCAGTACTTC
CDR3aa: CSAERGAETQYF

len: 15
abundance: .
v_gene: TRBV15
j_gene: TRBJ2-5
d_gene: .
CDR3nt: TGTGCCACCAGCAGTCCGGAAGGAGGGTACAATGAGCAGTACTTC
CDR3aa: CATSSPEGGYNEQYF

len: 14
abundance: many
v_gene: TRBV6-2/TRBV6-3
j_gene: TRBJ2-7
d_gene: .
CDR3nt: TGTGCCAGCACCCCATCCGGGGCGGCCGACGAGCAGTACTTC
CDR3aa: CASTPSGAADEQYF

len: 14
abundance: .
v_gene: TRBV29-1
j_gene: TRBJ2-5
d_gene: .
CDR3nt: TGCAGCGTTGACCCACGGGCCTCCTACAATGAGCAGTACTTC
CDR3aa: CSVDPRASYNEQYF

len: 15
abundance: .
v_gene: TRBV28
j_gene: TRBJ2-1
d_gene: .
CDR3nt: TGTGCCACCCGGAACCAACATACCCCATACAATGAGCAGTTCTTC
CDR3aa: CATRNQHTPYNEQFF

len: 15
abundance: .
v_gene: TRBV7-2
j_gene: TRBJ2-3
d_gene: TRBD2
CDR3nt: TGTGCCAGCAGCTCCCCAGCGGGGGGCTTAGATACGCAGTATTTT
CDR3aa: CASSSPAGGLDTQYF

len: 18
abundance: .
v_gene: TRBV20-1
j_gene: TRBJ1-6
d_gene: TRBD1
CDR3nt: TGCAGTGCTAGAGACTCGGACAGGGACAGCTCCTATAATTCACCCCTCCACTTT
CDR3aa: CSARDSDRDSSYNSPLHF

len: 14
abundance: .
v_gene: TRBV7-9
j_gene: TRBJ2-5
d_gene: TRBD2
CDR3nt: TGTGCCAGCAGCTGGATAGCGGGAGAGGAGACCCAGTACTTC
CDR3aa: CASSWIAGEETQYF

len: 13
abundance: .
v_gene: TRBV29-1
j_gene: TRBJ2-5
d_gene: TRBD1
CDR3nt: TGCAGCGTTTCCGGGACAGGACAAGAGACCCAGTACTTC
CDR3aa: CSVSGTGQETQYF

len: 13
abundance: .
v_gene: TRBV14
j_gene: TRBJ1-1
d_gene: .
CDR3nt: TGTGCCAGCAGTTGGGGTATGAACACTGAAGCTTTCTTT
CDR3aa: CASSWGMNTEAFF

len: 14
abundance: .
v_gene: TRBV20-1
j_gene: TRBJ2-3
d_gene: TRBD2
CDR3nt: TGCAGTGCTAGAGCTCCTAGCGGGTGGGATACGCAGTATTTT
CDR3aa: CSARAPSGWDTQYF

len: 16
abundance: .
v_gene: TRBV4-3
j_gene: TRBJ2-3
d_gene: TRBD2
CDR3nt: TGCGCCAGCAGCCAAGTGTGGAGGGGAGGGACAGATACGCAGTATTTT
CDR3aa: CASSQVWRGGTDTQYF

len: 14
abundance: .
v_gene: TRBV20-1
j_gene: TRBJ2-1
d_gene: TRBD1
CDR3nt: TGCAGTGCCCCCGACAGGGGGCAAGGCAATAAGCAGTTCTTC
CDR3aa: CSAPDRGQGNKQFF

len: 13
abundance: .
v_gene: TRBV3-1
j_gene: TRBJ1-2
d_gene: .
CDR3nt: TGTGCCAGCAGTTCGGGACCGCGCAGTATCTACACCTTC
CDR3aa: CASSSGPRSIYTF

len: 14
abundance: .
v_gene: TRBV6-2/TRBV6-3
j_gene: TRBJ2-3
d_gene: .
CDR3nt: TGTGCCAGCAGTCCCGGGGGCCCGCTTGATACGCAGTATTTT
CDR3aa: CASSPGGPLDTQYF

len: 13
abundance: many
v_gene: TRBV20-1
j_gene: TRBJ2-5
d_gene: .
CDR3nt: TGCAGTGCTAACACTGGGCGGGGAGAGACCCAGTACTTC
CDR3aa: CSANTGRGETQYF

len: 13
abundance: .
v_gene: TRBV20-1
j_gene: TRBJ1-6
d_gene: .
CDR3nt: TGCAGTGCCCAGGGACGGAGTCATTCACCCCTCCACTTT
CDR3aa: CSAQGRSHSPLHF

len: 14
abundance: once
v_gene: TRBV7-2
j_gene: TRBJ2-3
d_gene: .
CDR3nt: TGTGCCAGCAGCTTAGAACTAGCCGGAGATACGCAGTATTTT
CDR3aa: CASSLELAGDTQYF